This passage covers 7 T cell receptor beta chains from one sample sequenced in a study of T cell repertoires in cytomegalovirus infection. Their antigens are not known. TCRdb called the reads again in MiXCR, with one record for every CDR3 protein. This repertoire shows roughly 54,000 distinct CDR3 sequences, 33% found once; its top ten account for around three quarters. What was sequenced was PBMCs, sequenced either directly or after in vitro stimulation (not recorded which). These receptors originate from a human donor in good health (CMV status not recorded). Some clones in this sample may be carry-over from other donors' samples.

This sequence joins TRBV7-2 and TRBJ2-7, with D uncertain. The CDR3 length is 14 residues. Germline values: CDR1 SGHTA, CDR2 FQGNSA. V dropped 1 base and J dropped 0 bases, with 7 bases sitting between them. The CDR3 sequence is CASSLGLFSYEQYF. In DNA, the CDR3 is TGTGCCAGCAGCTTAGGACTCTTCTCCTACGAGCAGTACTTC.

The DNA of the CDR3 is TGTGCCAGCAGCCCCGCAGCGGTCGAAAATAATTCACCCCTCCACTTT. Translation: CASSPAAVENNSPLHF. The chain links TRBV5-4 to TRBJ1-6; unclear D gene. The V end lost 4 bases, the J end lost 5 bases, and 16 bases lay between the germline ends. Germline CDR1 is SGHNT and CDR2 is YYREEE (reference sequence). CDR3 size: 16 residues.

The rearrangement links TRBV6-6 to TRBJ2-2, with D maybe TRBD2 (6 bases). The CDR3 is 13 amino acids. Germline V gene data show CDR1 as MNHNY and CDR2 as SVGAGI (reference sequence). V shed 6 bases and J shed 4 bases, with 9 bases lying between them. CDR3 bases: TGTGCCAGCAGCGGGGGACGCACCGGGGAGCTGTTTTTT. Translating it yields CASSGGRTGELFF.

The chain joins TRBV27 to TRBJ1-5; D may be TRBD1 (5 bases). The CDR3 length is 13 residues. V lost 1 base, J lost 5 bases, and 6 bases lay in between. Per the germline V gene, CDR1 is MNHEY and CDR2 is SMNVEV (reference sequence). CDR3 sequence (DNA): TGTGCCAGCAGTTTATTGGGGGATCAGCCCCAGCATTTT. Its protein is CASSLLGDQPQHF.

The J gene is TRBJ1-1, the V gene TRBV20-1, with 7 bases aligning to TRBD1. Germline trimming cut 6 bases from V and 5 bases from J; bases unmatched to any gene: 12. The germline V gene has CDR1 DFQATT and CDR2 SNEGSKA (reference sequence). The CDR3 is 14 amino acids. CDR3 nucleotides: TGCAGTGCGAGGGGCGGCAGGGGGGAAACTGAAGCTTTCTTT. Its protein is CSARGGRGETEAFF.

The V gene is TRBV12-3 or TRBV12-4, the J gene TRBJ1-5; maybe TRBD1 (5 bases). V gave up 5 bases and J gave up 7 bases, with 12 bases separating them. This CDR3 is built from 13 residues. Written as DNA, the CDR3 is TGTGCCAGCAGTGAGGGGTACGACCAGCCCCAGCATTTT. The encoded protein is CASSEGYDQPQHF.

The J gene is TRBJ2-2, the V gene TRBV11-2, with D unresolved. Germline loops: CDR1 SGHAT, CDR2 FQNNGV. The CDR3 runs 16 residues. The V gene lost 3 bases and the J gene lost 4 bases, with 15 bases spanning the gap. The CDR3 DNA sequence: TGTGCCAGCAGCTTTCCCGCCCAACAGATCACCGGGGAGCTGTTTTTT. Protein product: CASSFPAQQITGELFF.